Below are 17 T cell receptor beta chains sequenced from a single sample in a study of blood T cell repertoires in COVID-19. Profiling relied on immunoSEQ multiplex PCR, and the TCRdb table lists in-frame clones only, not all of them. The profile shows approximately 200,000 clones, 86% of them singletons. The sequenced sample was PBMCs or T cells enriched from blood (not recorded which). Every receptor here comes from a woman in her 30s who had been exposed to COVID-19.

The chain has TRBV5-1 and TRBJ1-2; TRBD1 is a possible D gene (6 bases). The CDR3 is 14 residues long. Trimming pared 9 bases from V and 3 bases from J, leaving 18 bases between. Germline lookup yields CDR1 SGHRS and CDR2 YFSETQ. DNA of the CDR3: TGCGCCACCTCCCCGAGGGGGACGGACTATGGCTACACCTTC. Protein product: CATSPRGTDYGYTF.

This chain joins TRBV5-1 and TRBJ1-4; possible D gene TRBD1, 6 bases. CDR3 length equals 13 residues. Germline assignment: CDR1 SGHRS and CDR2 YFSETQ. With 4 bases removed from V and 8 bases from J, the gap between germline ends came to 12 bases. The CDR3 is CASSGGSREKLFF. The CDR3 DNA sequence: TGCGCCAGCAGCGGGGGCAGTAGAGAAAAACTGTTTTTT.

The chain carries TRBV4-1 and TRBJ2-1; no clear D gene. With 0 bases removed from V and 8 bases from J, the gap between germline ends came to 11 bases. CDR3 length: 14 residues. Germline-derived CDR1 and CDR2 are MGHRA and YSYEKL. For the CDR3, the DNA is TGCGCCAGCAGCCAAGAGCAAACTTTCGATGAGCAGTTCTTC. This encodes CASSQEQTFDEQFF.

The V call is TRBV18, the J call TRBJ2-5, with D perhaps matching TRBD2 (5 bases). The V end was cut by 4 bases, the J end by 2 bases, with 14 bases between. Germline V lookup: CDR1 KGHSH, CDR2 LQKENI. This CDR3 comprises 15 residues. The CDR3 protein is CASSRILGVQETQYF. CDR3 in DNA: TGTGCCAGCTCACGAATTCTCGGGGTACAAGAGACCCAGTACTTC.

This chain uses TRBV15 with TRBJ1-4; TRBD1 agrees at 7 bases. With 6 bases clipped from V and 3 bases from J, the junction kept 10 bases outside the gene matches. CDR1 and CDR2 (germline): LNHNV, YYDKDF (reference sequence). There are 16 residues in the CDR3. CDR3 sequence (DNA): TGTGCCACCAGTCTGAGGGGGCCCCATTCTAATGAAAAACTGTTTTTT. Protein: CATSLRGPHSNEKLFF.

This clone has only a few counts. The chain uses TRBV30 and TRBJ1-5; TRBD1 might be the D (5 bases). Germline CDR1 reads GTSNPN; CDR2 reads SVGIG (reference sequence). This CDR3 is built from 14 residues. V lost 3 bases and J lost 6, with 15 bases in between. The CDR3 sequence is CAWRERGGGQPQHF. Written as DNA, the CDR3 is TGTGCCTGGAGAGAAAGGGGAGGAGGTCAGCCCCAGCATTTT.

This clone appeared once. The chain employs TRBV2 and TRBJ1-4, with 10 nucleotides matching TRBD1. Germline CDR1 SNHLY, CDR2 FYNNEI. V gave up 5 bases and J gave up 7 bases; unmatched junction bases: 7. The CDR3 spans 15 residues. The CDR3 coding sequence is TGTGCCAGCAGTCCTAAGACAGGGGGCGGTGAAAAACTGTTTTTT. Its protein product is CASSPKTGGGEKLFF.

The chain links TRBV6-1 to TRBJ2-5; TRBD2 might be the D (6 bases). Germline V gene data show CDR1 as MNHNS and CDR2 as SASEGT. The CDR3 is 15 amino acids. V was shortened by 3 bases and J by 3 bases, with 14 bases between the two germline ends. The CDR3 coding sequence is TGTGCCAGCAGTGAGCCGGGACTGGTTGAAGAGACCCAGTACTTC. Translation: CASSEPGLVEETQYF.

This chain links TRBV4-2 with TRBJ1-2, with TRBD1 matching 9 bases. This CDR3 is built from 13 residues. V trimming: 4 bases; J trimming: 4 bases; junction bases outside the gene matches: 1. From germline, CDR1 is LGHNA and CDR2 YNFKEQ. CDR3 protein: CASSLDRGYGYTF. Here the CDR3 DNA reads TGTGCCAGCAGCCTGGACAGGGGCTATGGCTACACCTTC.

The chain links TRBV9 to TRBJ1-6; 8 nucleotides line up with TRBD1. V dropped 0 bases and J dropped 9; count of bases not matched to a gene: 8. The CDR3 runs 16 residues. The V gene's germline CDR1 is SGDLS and CDR2 YYNGEE. CDR3 sequence reads: CASSVASGQGGSPLHF. The CDR3 coding sequence is TGTGCCAGCAGCGTAGCTTCCGGACAGGGTGGTTCACCCCTCCACTTT. Combining the CDR3 with reference TRBV9 and TRBJ1-6 gives the whole variable domain DSGVTQTPKHLITATGQRVTLRCSPRSGDLSVYWYQQSLDQGLQFLIQYYNGEERAKGNILERFSAQQFPDLHSELNLSSLELGDSALYFCASSVASGQGGSPLHFGNGTRLTVT.

The gene calls are TRBV5-1 and TRBJ1-1, with 8 bases identical to TRBD1. V lost 0 bases and J lost 0; bases outside the gene matches: 7. Germline values: CDR1 SGHRS, CDR2 YFSETQ. The CDR3 has 17 amino acids. The CDR3 protein is CASSLGSTGGMNTEAFF. The DNA of the CDR3 is TGCGCCAGCAGCTTGGGAAGTACAGGGGGGATGAACACTGAAGCTTTCTTT.

This clone came up once. The chain carries TRBV20-1 and TRBJ1-6; 7 bases are shared with TRBD1. With 3 bases clipped from V and 8 bases from J, the junction kept 10 bases outside the gene matches. This CDR3 has 15 amino acids. Germline assignment: CDR1 DFQATT and CDR2 SNEGSKA (reference sequence). The CDR3 protein is CSASRVRGIDSPLHF. CDR3 in DNA: TGCAGTGCTAGTAGGGTCAGGGGGATAGATTCACCCCTCCACTTT.

The chain is built from TRBV7-9 and TRBJ2-2; 14 bases are shared with TRBD2. V shed 6 bases, J shed 4 bases, and the junction held 10 bases outside the gene matches. Germline V gene sequence: CDR1 SEHNR, CDR2 FQNEAQ (reference sequence). The CDR3 is 18 amino acids. Here the CDR3 reads CASSPGLAGGTRTGELFF. The CDR3 DNA follows: TGTGCCAGCAGTCCCGGACTAGCGGGGGGCACGCGCACCGGGGAGCTGTTTTTT. The full variable domain, rest sourced from reference TRBV7-9 and TRBJ2-2, is DTGVSQNPRHKITKRGQNVTFRCDPISEHNRLYWYRQTLGQGPEFLTYFQNEAQLEKSRLLSDRFSAERPKGSFSTLEIQRTEQGDSAMYLCASSPGLAGGTRTGELFFGEGSRLTVL.

The V call is TRBV9, the J call TRBJ2-2; 7 positions match TRBD1. Germline V gene sequence: CDR1 SGDLS, CDR2 YYNGEE. V shed 4 bases and J 0 bases; nucleotides not matched to a gene: 9. The CDR3 length is 17 residues. For the CDR3, the DNA is TGTGCCAGCAGCCCTCTAGGACAGGTCGCGAACACCGGGGAGCTGTTTTTT. This sequence encodes CASSPLGQVANTGELFF. Filled out from reference TRBV9 and TRBJ2-2, the complete variable domain reads DSGVTQTPKHLITATGQRVTLRCSPRSGDLSVYWYQQSLDQGLQFLIQYYNGEERAKGNILERFSAQQFPDLHSELNLSSLELGDSALYFCASSPLGQVANTGELFFGEGSRLTVL.

The CDR3: CASRDDSYEQYF. The CDR3 DNA reads as TGCGCCAGCAGGGACGACAGCTACGAGCAGTACTTC. This chain connects TRBV5-1 to TRBJ2-7, with a possible D match to TRBD1 (5 bases). Trimming shortened V by 5 bases and J by 3 bases, and 9 bases separated the two germline ends. This CDR3 has 12 residues. Germline CDR1 reads SGHRS; CDR2 reads YFSETQ.

This rearrangement joins TRBV6-5 to TRBJ2-3, with D unresolved. Trimming stripped 6 bases from V and 2 bases from J, with 6 bases between. CDR3 length equals 12 residues. Germline V gene data show CDR1 as MNHEY and CDR2 as SVGAGI. As DNA, the CDR3 is TGTGCCAGCAGGACAACCACAGATACGCAGTATTTT. It yields the protein CASRTTTDTQYF.

Only one count was recorded for this clone. V gene TRBV6-2 or TRBV6-3 combines with J gene TRBJ1-2, with TRBD1 matching 7 bases. V shed 2 bases and J 2 bases; nucleotides not matched to a gene: 2. This CDR3 has 14 amino acids. Germline CDR1 MNHEY, CDR2 SVGEGT. CDR3 nucleotides: TGTGCCAGCAGTTACGAACAGGGGAACTATGGCTACACCTTC. Its protein is CASSYEQGNYGYTF.